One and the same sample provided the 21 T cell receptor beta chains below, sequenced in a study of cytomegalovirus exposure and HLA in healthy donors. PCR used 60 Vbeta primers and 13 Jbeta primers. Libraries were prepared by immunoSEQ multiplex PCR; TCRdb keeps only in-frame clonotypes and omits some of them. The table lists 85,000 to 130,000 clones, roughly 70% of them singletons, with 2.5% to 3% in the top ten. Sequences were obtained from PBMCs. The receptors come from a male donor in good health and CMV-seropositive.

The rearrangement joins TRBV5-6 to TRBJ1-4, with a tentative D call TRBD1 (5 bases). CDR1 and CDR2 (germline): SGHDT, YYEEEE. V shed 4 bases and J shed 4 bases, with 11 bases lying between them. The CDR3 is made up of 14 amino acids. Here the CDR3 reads CASSQRQINEKLFF. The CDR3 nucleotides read TGTGCCAGCAGCCAGAGACAGATTAATGAAAAACTGTTTTTT.

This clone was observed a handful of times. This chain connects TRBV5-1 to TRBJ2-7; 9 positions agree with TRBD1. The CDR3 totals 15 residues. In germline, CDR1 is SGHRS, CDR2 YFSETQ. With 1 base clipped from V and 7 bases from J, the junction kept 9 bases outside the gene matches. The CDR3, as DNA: TGCGCCAGCAGCTTGACTTTGGGACAGGGAGGTGAGCAGTACTTC. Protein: CASSLTLGQGGEQYF.

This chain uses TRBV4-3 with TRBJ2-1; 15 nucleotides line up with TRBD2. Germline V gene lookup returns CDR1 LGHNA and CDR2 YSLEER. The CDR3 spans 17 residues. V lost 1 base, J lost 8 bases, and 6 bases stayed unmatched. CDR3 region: CASSQGTSGGAEDEQFF. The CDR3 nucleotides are TGCGCCAGCAGCCAAGGGACTAGCGGGGGGGCCGAGGATGAGCAGTTCTTC.

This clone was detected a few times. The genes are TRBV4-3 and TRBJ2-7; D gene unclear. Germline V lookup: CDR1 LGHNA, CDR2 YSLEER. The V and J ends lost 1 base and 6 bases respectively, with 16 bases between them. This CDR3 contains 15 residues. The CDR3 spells CASSQGAEPSGEQYF. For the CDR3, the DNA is TGCGCCAGCAGCCAAGGGGCCGAACCCTCCGGCGAGCAGTACTTC.

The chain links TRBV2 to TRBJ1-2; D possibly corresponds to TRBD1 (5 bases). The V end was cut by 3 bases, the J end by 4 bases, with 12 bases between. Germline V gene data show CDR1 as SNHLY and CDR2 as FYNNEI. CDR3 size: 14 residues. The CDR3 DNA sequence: TGTGCCAGCAGTGACTCAGGGTTCACCTATGGCTACACCTTC. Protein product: CASSDSGFTYGYTF.

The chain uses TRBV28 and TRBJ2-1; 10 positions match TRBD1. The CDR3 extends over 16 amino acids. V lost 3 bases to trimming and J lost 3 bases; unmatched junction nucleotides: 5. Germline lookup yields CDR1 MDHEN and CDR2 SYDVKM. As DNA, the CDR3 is TGTGCCAGCAGTTTCTTGGACAGGGGGATCTACAATGAGCAGTTCTTC. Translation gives CASSFLDRGIYNEQFF.

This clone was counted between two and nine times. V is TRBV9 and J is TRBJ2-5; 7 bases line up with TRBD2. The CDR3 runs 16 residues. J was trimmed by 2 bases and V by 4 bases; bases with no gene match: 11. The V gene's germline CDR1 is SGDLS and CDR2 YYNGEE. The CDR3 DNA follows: TGTGCCAGCAGCAGAACCATAGCGGGCTCTCAAGAGACCCAGTACTTC. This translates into CASSRTIAGSQETQYF.

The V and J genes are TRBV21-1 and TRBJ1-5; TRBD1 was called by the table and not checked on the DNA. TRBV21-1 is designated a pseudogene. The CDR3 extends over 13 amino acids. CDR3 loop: CASSPPDNQPQHF. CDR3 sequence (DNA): TGTGCCAGCAGCCCCCCAGATAATCAGCCCCAGCATTTT.

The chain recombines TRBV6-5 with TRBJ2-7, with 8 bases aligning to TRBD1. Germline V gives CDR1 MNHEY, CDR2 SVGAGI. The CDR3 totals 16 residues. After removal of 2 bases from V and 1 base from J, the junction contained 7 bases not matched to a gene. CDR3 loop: CASSYRGQGRSYEQYF. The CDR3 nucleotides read TGTGCCAGCAGTTACCGAGGACAGGGTAGGTCCTACGAGCAGTACTTC.

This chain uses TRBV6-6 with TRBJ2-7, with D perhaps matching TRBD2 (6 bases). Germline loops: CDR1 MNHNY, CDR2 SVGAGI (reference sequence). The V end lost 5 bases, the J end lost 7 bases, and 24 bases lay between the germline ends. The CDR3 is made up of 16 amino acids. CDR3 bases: TGTGCCAGCAGTCAGCGTTCAGGCCAAGCGGGCAGGGAGCAGTACTTC. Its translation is CASSQRSGQAGREQYF.

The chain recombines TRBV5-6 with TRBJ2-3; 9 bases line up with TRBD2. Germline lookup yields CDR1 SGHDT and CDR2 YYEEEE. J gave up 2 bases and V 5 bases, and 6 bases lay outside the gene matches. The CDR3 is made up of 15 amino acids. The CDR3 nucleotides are TGTGCCAGCAGTCGACTAGCGGAAGTCACAGATACGCAGTATTTT. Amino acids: CASSRLAEVTDTQYF.

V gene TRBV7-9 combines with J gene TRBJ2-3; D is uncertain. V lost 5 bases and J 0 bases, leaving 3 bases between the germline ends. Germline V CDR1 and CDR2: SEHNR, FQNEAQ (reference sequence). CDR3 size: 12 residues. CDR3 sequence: CASSLSTDTQYF. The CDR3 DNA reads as TGTGCCAGCAGCCTCAGCACAGATACGCAGTATTTT. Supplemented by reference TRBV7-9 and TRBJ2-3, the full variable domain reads DTGVSQNPRHKITKRGQNVTFRCDPISEHNRLYWYRQTLGQGPEFLTYFQNEAQLEKSRLLSDRFSAERPKGSFSTLEIQRTEQGDSAMYLCASSLSTDTQYFGPGTRLTVL.

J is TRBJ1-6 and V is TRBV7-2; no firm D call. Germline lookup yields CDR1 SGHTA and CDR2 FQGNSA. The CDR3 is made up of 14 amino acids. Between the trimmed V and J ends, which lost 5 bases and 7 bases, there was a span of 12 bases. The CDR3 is CASSTVAGNSPLHF. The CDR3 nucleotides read TGTGCCAGCAGCACCGTGGCCGGGAATTCACCCCTCCACTTT.

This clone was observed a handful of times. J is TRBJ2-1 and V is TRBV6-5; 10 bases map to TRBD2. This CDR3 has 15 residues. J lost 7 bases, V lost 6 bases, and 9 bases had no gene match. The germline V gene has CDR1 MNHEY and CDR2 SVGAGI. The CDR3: CASRISRTSGNEQFF. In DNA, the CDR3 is TGTGCCAGCAGAATCAGTCGGACTAGCGGAAATGAGCAGTTCTTC.

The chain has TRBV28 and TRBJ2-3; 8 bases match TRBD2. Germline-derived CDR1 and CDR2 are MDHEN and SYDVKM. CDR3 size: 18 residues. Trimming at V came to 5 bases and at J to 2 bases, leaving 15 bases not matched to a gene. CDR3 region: CASSTGSSGTTPTDTQYF. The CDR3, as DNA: TGTGCCAGCAGTACCGGGAGTAGCGGGACAACTCCCACAGATACGCAGTATTTT.

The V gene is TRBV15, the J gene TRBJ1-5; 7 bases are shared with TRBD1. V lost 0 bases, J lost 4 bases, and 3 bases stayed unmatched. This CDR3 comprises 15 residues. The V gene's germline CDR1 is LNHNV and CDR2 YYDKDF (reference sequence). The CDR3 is CATSRDQGVNQPQHF. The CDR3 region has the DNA TGTGCCACCAGCAGAGATCAGGGGGTAAATCAGCCCCAGCATTTT.

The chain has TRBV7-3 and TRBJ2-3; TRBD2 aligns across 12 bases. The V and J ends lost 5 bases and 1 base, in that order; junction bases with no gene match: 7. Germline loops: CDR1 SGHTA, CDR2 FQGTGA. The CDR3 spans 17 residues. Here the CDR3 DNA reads TGTGCCAGCAGCCAGCTAGCGGGGGGGCTCGGCACAGATACGCAGTATTTT. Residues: CASSQLAGGLGTDTQYF.

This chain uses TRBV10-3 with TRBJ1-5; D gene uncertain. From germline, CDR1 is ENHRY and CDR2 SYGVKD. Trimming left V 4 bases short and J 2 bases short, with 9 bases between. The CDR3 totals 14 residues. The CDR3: CAISASGGNQPQHF. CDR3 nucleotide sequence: TGTGCCATCAGTGCGAGCGGGGGCAATCAGCCCCAGCATTTT.

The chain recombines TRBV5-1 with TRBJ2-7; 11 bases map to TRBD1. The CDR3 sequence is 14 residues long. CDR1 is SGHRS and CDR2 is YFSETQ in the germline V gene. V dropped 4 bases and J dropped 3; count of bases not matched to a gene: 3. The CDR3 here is CASSPGTGGYEQYF. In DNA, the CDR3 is TGCGCCAGCAGCCCAGGGACAGGGGGCTACGAGCAGTACTTC.

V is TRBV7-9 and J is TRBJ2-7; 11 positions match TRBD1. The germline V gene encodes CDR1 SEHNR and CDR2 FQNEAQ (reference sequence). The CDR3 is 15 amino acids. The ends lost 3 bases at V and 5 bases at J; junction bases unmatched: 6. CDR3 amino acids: CASSFAGTGGDEQYF. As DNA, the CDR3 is TGTGCCAGCAGCTTCGCCGGGACAGGGGGTGACGAGCAGTACTTC.

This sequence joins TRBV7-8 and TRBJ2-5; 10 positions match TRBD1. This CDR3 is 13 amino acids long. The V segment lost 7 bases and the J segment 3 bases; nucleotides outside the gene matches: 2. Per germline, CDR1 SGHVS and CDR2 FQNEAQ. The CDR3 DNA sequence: TGTGCCAGCAAGACAGGGGGCGAAGAGACCCAGTACTTC. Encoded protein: CASKTGGEETQYF.